This entry lists 24 T cell receptor beta chains sequenced from one sample in a study of OX40 agonist ivuxolimab in advanced cancers. Using immunoSEQ multiplex PCR, the repertoire was profiled, and TCRdb retains in-frame clones only, with some absent. Of tens of thousands of clones listed, 85% to 95% were seen once; the top ten hold roughly 0.69%. Specimen: CD4+ or CD8+ T cells sorted from blood, collected in a trial of the OX40 agonist ivuxolimab. These receptor sequences come from an adult with an advanced solid tumor such as melanoma, head and neck, liver or kidney cancer.

The CDR3 is CASSSNRQGIVETQYF. CDR3 in DNA: TGTGCCAGCAGTTCCAATAGACAGGGAATAGTAGAGACCCAGTACTTC. The chain employs TRBV28 and TRBJ2-5, with 7 bases lining up with TRBD1. Germline V gene lookup returns CDR1 MDHEN and CDR2 SYDVKM. The CDR3 contains 16 residues. J lost 4 bases, V lost 4 bases, and 12 bases had no gene match.

This clone was counted only a few times. The V gene is TRBV28, the J gene TRBJ1-1; TRBD1 might be the D (5 bases). Germline-derived CDR1 and CDR2 are MDHEN and SYDVKM. The CDR3 length is 16 residues. V was shortened by 3 bases and J by 0 bases, with 14 bases between the two germline ends. The CDR3 region has the DNA TGTGCCAGCAGTTTTCGGGGGGAGTTAGTGAACACTGAAGCTTTCTTT. It translates to CASSFRGELVNTEAFF.

V and J are TRBV7-9 and TRBJ2-1; TRBD2 aligns across 13 bases. Per the germline V gene, CDR1 is SEHNR and CDR2 is FQNEAQ (reference sequence). The CDR3 is made up of 19 amino acids. With V trimmed by 5 bases and J by 6 bases, 16 bases remained unmatched. The CDR3, as DNA: TGTGCCAGCAGCCCTTTTGGGACTAGCGGGAAAAGGGGGGCCAATGAGCAGTTCTTC. Protein: CASSPFGTSGKRGANEQFF. The complete variable domain, with remaining parts taken from reference TRBV7-9 and TRBJ2-1, reads DTGVSQNPRHKITKRGQNVTFRCDPISEHNRLYWYRQTLGQGPEFLTYFQNEAQLEKSRLLSDRFSAERPKGSFSTLEIQRTEQGDSAMYLCASSPFGTSGKRGANEQFFGPGTRLTVL.

The V gene is TRBV2, the J gene TRBJ2-3; maybe TRBD2 (6 bases). V gave up 1 base and J gave up 2 bases, with 13 bases separating them. CDR3 length: 16 residues. The germline CDR1 and CDR2 sequences are SNHLY and FYNNEI. Here the CDR3 reads CASSEVGSTITDTQYF. DNA for the CDR3: TGTGCCAGCAGTGAAGTCGGGAGCACAATCACAGATACGCAGTATTTT.

The DNA of the CDR3 is TGTGCCAGCAGCTTACCCGGGAAGAACGAGCAGTACTTC. It specifies CASSLPGKNEQYF. This chain links TRBV11-3 with TRBJ2-5; the D gene is possibly TRBD2 (5 bases). The DNA end favors TRBJ2-7, so the J call may be wrong. The CDR3 sequence is 13 residues long. Per the germline V gene, CDR1 is SGHNT and CDR2 is YENEEA.

The V call is TRBV4-3, the J call TRBJ2-1; possible D gene TRBD2, 7 bases. V was pared by 3 bases and J by 7 bases, with 25 bases between. CDR1 is LGHNA and CDR2 is YSLEER in the germline V gene. This CDR3 has 18 residues. CDR3 amino acids: CASSQVVGGGSSSNEQFF. CDR3 DNA: TGCGCCAGCAGCCAGGTCGTAGGGGGAGGGTCCAGTTCGAATGAGCAGTTCTTC.

The chain carries TRBV11-3 and TRBJ2-1; D may correspond to TRBD1 or TRBD2 (5 bases each). The ends were cut back, 2 bases at V and 5 bases at J, with 13 bases in the middle. From germline, CDR1 is SGHNT and CDR2 YENEEA. The CDR3 is made up of 15 amino acids. The CDR3 is CASSLRGADHNEQFF. CDR3 nucleotides: TGTGCCAGCAGCTTACGGGGCGCGGACCACAATGAGCAGTTCTTC. The full variable domain, completed using reference TRBV11-3 and TRBJ2-1, is EAGVVQSPRYKIIEKKQPVAFWCNPISGHNTLYWYLQNLGQGPELLIRYENEEAVDDSQLPKDRFSAERLKGVDSTLKIQPAELGDSAVYLCASSLRGADHNEQFFGPGTRLTVL.

The chain links TRBV5-1 to TRBJ2-2; no reliable D call. This CDR3 has 13 residues. V dropped 0 bases and J dropped 6 bases, with 6 bases sitting between them. Germline V gene lookup returns CDR1 SGHRS and CDR2 YFSETQ. CDR3 amino acids: CASSLDRPGELFF. DNA of the CDR3: TGCGCCAGCAGCTTGGACCGGCCCGGGGAGCTGTTTTTT.

The chain carries TRBV28 and TRBJ2-3; 8 bases map to TRBD2. Per germline, CDR1 MDHEN and CDR2 SYDVKM. The J segment lost 4 bases and the V segment lost 4 bases, leaving 7 bases of the junction unmatched. The CDR3 runs 15 residues. In DNA form, the CDR3 reads TGTGCCAGCAGTTCATCAGCGGGAGTAGCAGATACGCAGTATTTT. This translates into CASSSSAGVADTQYF.

This chain uses TRBV7-3 with TRBJ2-1, with TRBD2 identical over 9 bases. CDR1 SGHTA and CDR2 FQGTGA come from the germline V gene. V trimming: 3 bases; J trimming: 4 bases; junction bases outside the gene matches: 7. CDR3 size: 16 residues. The CDR3 loop is CASSFVAGGMYNEQFF. CDR3 bases: TGTGCCAGCAGCTTCGTGGCGGGAGGGATGTACAATGAGCAGTTCTTC.

Only one count was recorded for this clone. V usage is TRBV28 and J usage is TRBJ1-2; D ambiguous. This CDR3 has 11 amino acids. V lost 5 bases and J lost 1, with 2 bases in between. Germline-derived CDR1 and CDR2 are MDHEN and SYDVKM. The CDR3 sequence is CASSVNYGYTF. The CDR3 DNA sequence: TGTGCCAGCAGTGTTAACTATGGCTACACCTTC.

The chain recombines TRBV28 with TRBJ1-1, with unresolved D. Germline V CDR1 and CDR2: MDHEN, SYDVKM. The V gene lost 10 bases and the J gene lost 6 bases, with 18 bases spanning the gap. This CDR3 is built from 13 residues. The CDR3 is CATEELVRAEAFF. For the CDR3, the DNA is TGTGCCACCGAGGAATTGGTAAGGGCTGAAGCTTTCTTT.

This sequence joins TRBV15 and TRBJ2-2; D assignment may be TRBD1 or TRBD2 (6 bases each). The CDR3 sequence is 15 residues long. The germline CDR1 and CDR2 sequences are LNHNV and YYDKDF (reference sequence). Trimming pared 3 bases from V and 7 bases from J, leaving 15 bases between. The CDR3 spells CATSRRRDTDGELFF. The DNA of the CDR3 is TGTGCCACCAGCAGGAGGAGGGACACTGACGGGGAGCTGTTTTTT.

The V call is TRBV7-9, the J call TRBJ2-3, with TRBD1 matching over 7 bases. CDR3 length equals 15 residues. The V and J ends lost 5 bases and 3 bases, in that order; junction bases with no gene match: 8. Germline V CDR1 and CDR2: SEHNR, FQNEAQ (reference sequence). CDR3 bases: TGTGCCAGCAGCCCCAGAGGGGGCGAAACAGATACGCAGTATTTT. Translation: CASSPRGGETDTQYF.

The rearrangement links TRBV15 to TRBJ2-5; D not resolved. V lost 6 bases to trimming and J lost 4 bases, with 12 bases between them. Germline V gives CDR1 LNHNV, CDR2 YYDKDF (reference sequence). CDR3 size: 13 residues. The CDR3 sequence: CATRLPATETQYF. CDR3 bases: TGTGCCACCAGGCTCCCGGCCACAGAGACCCAGTACTTC. Variable domain in full (rest from reference TRBV15 and TRBJ2-5): DAMVIQNPRYQVTQFGKPVTLSCSQTLNHNVMYWYQQKSSQAPKLLFHYYDKDFNNEADTPDNFQSRRPNTSFCFLDIRSPGLGDTAMYLCATRLPATETQYFGPGTRLLVL.

This chain connects TRBV6-6 to TRBJ2-7; TRBD2 agrees at 13 bases. J lost 4 bases, V lost 6 bases, and 3 bases had no gene match. Looked up from germline, CDR1 is MNHNY and CDR2 is SVGAGI (reference sequence). The CDR3 has 14 amino acids. CDR3 bases: TGTGCCAGCAGGGGACTAGCGGGATTATACGAGCAGTACTTC. Its protein is CASRGLAGLYEQYF.

This chain links TRBV6-5 with TRBJ1-3; 7 bases are shared with TRBD1. The V and J ends lost 0 bases and 3 bases, in that order; junction bases with no gene match: 2. Germline V CDR1 and CDR2: MNHEY, SVGAGI. The CDR3 runs 15 residues. DNA for the CDR3: TGTGCCAGCAGTTACTCGTACAGGGGTGGAAACACCATATATTTT. Encoded protein: CASSYSYRGGNTIYF.

This chain links TRBV5-1 with TRBJ2-5; D is undetermined. V gave up 0 bases and J gave up 3 bases, with 9 bases separating them. This CDR3 comprises 14 residues. Germline-derived CDR1 and CDR2 are SGHRS and YFSETQ. In DNA, the CDR3 is TGCGCCAGCAGCTTGGTTTTTAGGGAAGAGACCCAGTACTTC. Translation gives CASSLVFREETQYF.

The J gene is TRBJ1-5, the V gene TRBV19; TRBD1 matches at 12 bases. Unmatched junction bases numbered 14, after V lost 5 bases and J lost 6 bases. The V gene's germline CDR1 is LNHDA and CDR2 SQIVND (reference sequence). The CDR3 extends over 18 amino acids. The CDR3 region is CASSLYMGQGAPPQPQHF. DNA of the CDR3: TGTGCCAGTAGTCTTTATATGGGACAGGGGGCGCCTCCTCAGCCCCAGCATTTT.

V usage is TRBV4-2 and J usage is TRBJ2-7; no firm D call. This CDR3 has 15 amino acids. Germline V lookup: CDR1 LGHNA, CDR2 YNFKEQ. Trimming left V 0 bases short and J 4 bases short, with 13 bases between. This chain's CDR3 is CASSQESQVSYEQYF. In nucleotides, the CDR3 is TGTGCCAGCAGCCAAGAGTCCCAGGTTTCTTACGAGCAGTACTTC.

This rearrangement joins TRBV9 to TRBJ2-3; TRBD2 agrees at 9 bases. Germline CDR1 SGDLS, CDR2 YYNGEE. This CDR3 comprises 14 residues. The J segment lost 0 bases and the V segment lost 5 bases, leaving 1 base of the junction unmatched. The CDR3 bases are TGTGCCAGCAGGCGGGAGGGTAGCACAGATACGCAGTATTTT. Amino acid sequence: CASRREGSTDTQYF.

The rearrangement uses TRBV2 and TRBJ2-5; 8 nucleotides agree with TRBD2. The CDR3 totals 14 residues. V shed 6 bases and J 5 bases; nucleotides not matched to a gene: 8. Germline V gene sequence: CDR1 SNHLY, CDR2 FYNNEI. The CDR3 loop reads CASRVGLAWETQYF. In DNA form, the CDR3 reads TGTGCCAGCAGGGTAGGACTAGCTTGGGAGACCCAGTACTTC.

This chain joins TRBV10-3 and TRBJ2-7, with D possibly TRBD2 on 6 matching bases. This CDR3 is 13 amino acids long. CDR1 and CDR2 (germline): ENHRY, SYGVKD. The V end lost 8 bases, the J end lost 7 bases, and 18 bases lay between the germline ends. The CDR3 sequence: CAIRGTELSEQYF. CDR3 DNA sequence: TGTGCCATCCGCGGGACGGAGCTTTCTGAGCAGTACTTC.

The J gene is TRBJ2-4, the V gene TRBV5-5, with D possibly being TRBD2 (5 bases). V dropped 4 bases and J dropped 5 bases, with 16 bases sitting between them. Germline V gene lookup returns CDR1 SGHKS and CDR2 YYEKEE (reference sequence). The CDR3 covers 15 residues. As DNA, the CDR3 is TGTGCCAGCAGCCCCCGGCCTAGCCTAGAAAACATTCAGTACTTC. Translating gives CASSPRPSLENIQYF.